The present TCR beta chain was sequenced within a study of beta chain features in type 1 diabetes. Findings of the study overall: In all four CD4+ subsets, TCRB CDR3 length was significantly, moderately reduced in type 1 diabetes. The analysis here could not establish whether HLA type shapes TCRB rearrangement.

The sequenced template was cDNA made from the entire isolated RNA. About 4 million reads per sample were averaged for naive, central memory and regulatory samples. Some clones are missing from TCRdb's copy, which holds only in-frame ones; the method was immunoSEQ multiplex PCR. The table includes more than 250,000 clones, just over 20% detected once. The trim removed 5 bases at V and 7 bases at J, leaving 11 bases unmatched. Germline values: CDR1 SGHTA, CDR2 FQGNSA. The CDR3 is 14 amino acids. In total, each donor contributed a single heparinised blood draw that averaged roughly 100 mL. This clone was detected a few times. The antigen remains unidentified.

Sequences were obtained from naive CD4+ T cells from blood. The J gene is TRBJ2-7, the V gene TRBV7-2; 7 nucleotides align to TRBD2. This TCR was recovered from a woman between 40 and 50 years old with type 1 diabetes. The CDR3 is CASSPPGGRGEQYF. The CDR3, as DNA: TGTGCCAGCAGCCCCCCGGGAGGCCGGGGGGAGCAGTACTTC.